The 7 T cell receptor beta chains below were found in one sample sequenced in a study of T cell clones after liver transplantation. Profiling relied on immunoSEQ multiplex PCR, and the TCRdb table lists in-frame clones only, not all of them. The sample holds approximately 55,000 clones; roughly 71% are singletons and the top ten take 8.5% to 10%. The sample here was CD4+ T cells from blood, taken more than 52 months after liver transplant. Receptors were obtained from a human patient who received a liver transplant. The graft donor may have contributed some T cells.

This clone was observed a single time. The V call is TRBV6-5, the J call TRBJ1-6; D call uncertain. Germline V gene sequence: CDR1 MNHEY, CDR2 SVGAGI. The CDR3 covers 14 residues. V was pared by 7 bases and J by 5 bases, with 12 bases between. The CDR3 sequence: CASKASFHNSPLHF. DNA for the CDR3: TGTGCCAGCAAAGCCAGCTTCCATAATTCACCCCTCCACTTT.

This clone was picked up a small number of times. The V call is TRBV15, the J call TRBJ1-2; D is possibly TRBD1 (6 bases). Germline V CDR1 and CDR2: LNHNV, YYDKDF (reference sequence). Deletions cut 7 bases from V and 4 bases from J, with 16 bases between. The CDR3 covers 14 residues. The CDR3 loop is CATTMTGTGYGYTF. CDR3 sequence (DNA): TGTGCCACCACCATGACAGGCACCGGCTATGGCTACACCTTC.

The chain employs TRBV6-6 and TRBJ1-5; D gene uncertain. CDR3 length equals 11 residues. V gave up 6 bases and J gave up 3 bases, with 3 bases separating them. The germline gives CDR1 MNHNY, CDR2 SVGAGI (reference sequence). CDR3 loop: CASRDNQPQHF. Here the CDR3 DNA reads TGTGCCAGCAGGGACAATCAGCCCCAGCATTTT.

The chain recombines TRBV7-9 with TRBJ1-2; TRBD1 aligns across 8 bases. Looked up from germline, CDR1 is SEHNR and CDR2 is FQNEAQ (reference sequence). This CDR3 is built from 14 residues. V trimming: 5 bases; J trimming: 2 bases; junction bases outside the gene matches: 4. The CDR3 DNA follows: TGTGCCAGCAGCCCCGGACAGGGAAACTATGGCTACACCTTC. Protein sequence: CASSPGQGNYGYTF.

This chain links TRBV28 with TRBJ1-2; 9 bases match TRBD1. CDR1 MDHEN and CDR2 SYDVKM come from the germline V gene. The CDR3 runs to 14 residues. V lost 2 bases, J lost 4 bases, and 2 bases stayed unmatched. The CDR3 bases are TGTGCCAGCAGTTTAGGGACAGGGACCTATGGCTACACCTTC. Its protein product is CASSLGTGTYGYTF.

CDR3 residues: CASSEQGGSNQPQHF. The DNA of the CDR3 is TGTGCCAGCAGTGAACAGGGAGGGAGCAATCAGCCCCAGCATTTT. The rearrangement uses TRBV2 and TRBJ1-5, with D maybe TRBD1 (5 bases). V was shortened by 2 bases and J by 1 base, with 9 bases between the two germline ends. The CDR3 is 15 residues long. CDR1 SNHLY and CDR2 FYNNEI come from the germline V gene.

This clone occurred a few times. The rearrangement joins TRBV10-2 to TRBJ1-1; weak D call: TRBD1 (5 bases). This CDR3 has 13 amino acids. Germline V gene data show CDR1 as WSHSY and CDR2 as SAAADI. With 2 bases removed from V and 4 bases from J, the gap between germline ends came to 8 bases. The DNA of the CDR3 is TGCGCCAGCAGTGAGCAGGGAGGCACTGAAGCTTTCTTT. Residues: CASSEQGGTEAFF.